A selection of T cell receptor beta chains follows, all from one sample in a study of long-term antiretroviral therapy in people with HIV. Clones were read by immunoSEQ multiplex PCR, and TCRdb kept only the in-frame ones, dropping some. The sample has approximately 26,000 clones; 91% are singletons. This specimen was unsorted PBMCs, taken 3.1 years after starting antiretroviral therapy. The receptors derive from a man between 18 and 29 years old with HIV. The CDR3 runs from the conserved cysteine through the conserved F or W. Fields, in order: clone size, J gene, D gene, V gene, CDR3 DNA, CDR3 protein. A D gene is named only where the DNA matches it firmly. Clone size is stated in some rows and not others, as once, few, many or a class when expanded.

NA,TRBJ1-1,TRBD1,TRBV9,TGTGCCAGCAGCGTAGGGGGACAGGGTGAAGCTTTCTTT,CASSVGGQGEAFF
NA,TRBJ2-2,NA,TRBV2,TGTGCCAGCAGTGATAAAAGGAACACCGGGGAGCTGTTTTTT,CASSDKRNTGELFF
NA,TRBJ2-7,NA,TRBV11-2,TGTGCCAGCAGCTTTACAGAGAGATACGAGCAGTACTTC,CASSFTERYEQYF
NA,TRBJ2-2,NA,TRBV1,TGCACCAGCAGCCAAGTATTCGGGGGTACCGGGGAGCTGTTTTTT,CTSSQVFGGTGELFF
NA,TRBJ1-1,NA,TRBV5-1,TGCGCCAGCAGCCCGGAGGGCAGCAACACTGAAGCTTTCTTT,CASSPEGSNTEAFF
once,TRBJ2-5,NA,TRBV4-1,TGCGCCAGCAGCCAAGAGGTGGGATCGGCGGAGACCCAGTACTTC,CASSQEVGSAETQYF
NA,TRBJ1-3,TRBD1,TRBV27,TGTGCCAGCAGTTTATCCGGGACAGGTCGCACTCTATCTGGAAACACCATATATTTT,CASSLSGTGRTLSGNTIYF
NA,TRBJ1-1,NA,TRBV11-2,TGTGCCAGCAGCTTAGGTTTGGGCACTGAAGCTTTCTTT,CASSLGLGTEAFF
NA,TRBJ2-2,NA,TRBV10-1,TGCGCCAGCAGTGAGTGGCGGGGAGGATGGAACACCGGGGAGCTGTTTTTT,CASSEWRGGWNTGELFF
NA,TRBJ2-1,NA,TRBV19,TGTGCCAGTAGTAGTATGGGGAGCTCCTACAATGAGCAGTTCTTC,CASSSMGSSYNEQFF
NA,TRBJ1-2,NA,TRBV18,TGTGCCAGCTCACCGGGCAAGCTTAACTATGGCTACACCTTC,CASSPGKLNYGYTF
NA,TRBJ1-3,TRBD1,TRBV7-9,TGTGCCAGCAGCCGACAGGGGGATGGAAACACCATATATTTT,CASSRQGDGNTIYF
NA,TRBJ2-3,NA,TRBV6-1,TGTGCCAGCAGTGACCCTAGCGTCACAGATACGCAGTATTTT,CASSDPSVTDTQYF
once,TRBJ2-7,TRBD2,TRBV19,TGTGCCAGTAGTATAGGGGGGGGCTACGAGCAGTACTTC,CASSIGGGYEQYF
NA,TRBJ2-5,TRBD1,TRBV11-2,TGTGCCAGCAGCTTAGGACAGGGAAGTGAAGAGACCCAGTACTTC,CASSLGQGSEETQYF
NA,TRBJ1-1,NA,TRBV6-4,TGTGCCAGCAGGGAAACAGGGCGCACTGAAGCTTTCTTT,CASRETGRTEAFF
NA,TRBJ2-7,TRBD2,TRBV7-8,TGTGCCAGCAGCTATAGTAGCGGGGGGGAGTTCGAGCAGTACTTC,CASSYSSGGEFEQYF
few,TRBJ2-7,NA,TRBV6-5,TGTGCCAGCAGCCGCCAGAGGGGTCCCTACGAGCAGTACTTC,CASSRQRGPYEQYF
NA,TRBJ2-7,NA,TRBV25-1,TGTGCCAGCAGTTCCTTCTCGGCCCGCAACGAGCAGTACTTC,CASSSFSARNEQYF
NA,TRBJ2-7,NA,TRBV6-1,TGTGCCAGCAGTGTTCAGGGGAGGGACGAGCAGTACTTC,CASSVQGRDEQYF
NA,TRBJ2-2,TRBD1,TRBV6-5,TGTGCCAGCAGCCTTACCCAGGGACAGACCGGGGAGCTGTTTTTT,CASSLTQGQTGELFF